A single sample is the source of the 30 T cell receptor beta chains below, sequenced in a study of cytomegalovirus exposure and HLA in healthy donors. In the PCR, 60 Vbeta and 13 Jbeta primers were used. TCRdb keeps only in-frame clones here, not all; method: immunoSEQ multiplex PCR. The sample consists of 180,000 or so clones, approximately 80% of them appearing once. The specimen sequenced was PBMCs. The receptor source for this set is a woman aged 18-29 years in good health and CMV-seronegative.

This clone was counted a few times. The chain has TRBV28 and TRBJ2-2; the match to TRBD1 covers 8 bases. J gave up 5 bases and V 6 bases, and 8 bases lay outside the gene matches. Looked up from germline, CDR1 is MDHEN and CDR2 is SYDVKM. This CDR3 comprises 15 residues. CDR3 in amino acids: CASSPPDRGTGELFF. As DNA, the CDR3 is TGTGCCAGCAGCCCACCTGACAGGGGTACCGGGGAGCTGTTTTTT. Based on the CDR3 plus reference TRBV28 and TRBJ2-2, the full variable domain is DVKVTQSSRYLVKRTGEKVFLECVQDMDHENMFWYRQDPGLGLRLIYFSYDVKMKEKGDIPEGYSVSREKKERFSLILESASTNQTSMYLCASSPPDRGTGELFFGEGSRLTVL.

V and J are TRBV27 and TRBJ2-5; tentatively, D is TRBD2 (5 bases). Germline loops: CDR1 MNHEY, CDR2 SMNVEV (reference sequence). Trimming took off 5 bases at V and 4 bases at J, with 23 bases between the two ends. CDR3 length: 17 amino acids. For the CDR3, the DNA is TGTGCCAGCAGTAATGTGGACTCCCGACCTATTCCAGAGACCCAGTACTTC. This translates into CASSNVDSRPIPETQYF.

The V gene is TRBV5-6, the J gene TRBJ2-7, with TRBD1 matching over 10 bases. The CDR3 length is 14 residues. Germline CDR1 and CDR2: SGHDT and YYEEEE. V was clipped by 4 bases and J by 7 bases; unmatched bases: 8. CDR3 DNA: TGTGCCAGCAGCCCCAGGACAGGGGGTAGTGAGCAGTACTTC. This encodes CASSPRTGGSEQYF.

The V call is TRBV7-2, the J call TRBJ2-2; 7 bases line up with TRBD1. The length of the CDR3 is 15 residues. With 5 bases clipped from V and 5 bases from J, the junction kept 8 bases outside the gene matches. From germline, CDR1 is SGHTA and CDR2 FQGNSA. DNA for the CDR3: TGTGCCAGCAGCCCCCAGACAGGGTCTACCGGGGAGCTGTTTTTT. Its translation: CASSPQTGSTGELFF.

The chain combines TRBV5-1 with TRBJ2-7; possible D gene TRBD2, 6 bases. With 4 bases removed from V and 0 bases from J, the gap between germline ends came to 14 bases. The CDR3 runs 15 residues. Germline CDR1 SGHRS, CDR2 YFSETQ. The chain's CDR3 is CASSPLPGDSYEQYF. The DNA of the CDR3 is TGCGCCAGCAGCCCTTTACCGGGAGACTCCTACGAGCAGTACTTC.

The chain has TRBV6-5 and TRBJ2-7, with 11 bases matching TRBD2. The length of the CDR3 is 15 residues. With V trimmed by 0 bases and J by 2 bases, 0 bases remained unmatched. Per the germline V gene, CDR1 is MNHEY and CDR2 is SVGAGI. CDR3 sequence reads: CASSYSTSGAYEQYF. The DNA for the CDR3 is TGTGCCAGCAGTTACTCGACTAGCGGGGCCTACGAGCAGTACTTC.

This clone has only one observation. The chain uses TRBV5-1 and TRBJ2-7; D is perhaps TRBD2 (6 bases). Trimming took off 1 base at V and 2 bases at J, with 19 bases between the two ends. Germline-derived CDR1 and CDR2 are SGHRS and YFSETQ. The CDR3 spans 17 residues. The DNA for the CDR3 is TGCGCCAGCAGCTTGTCACGGGGGAATAGCGGAGCCTACGAGCAGTACTTC. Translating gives CASSLSRGNSGAYEQYF.

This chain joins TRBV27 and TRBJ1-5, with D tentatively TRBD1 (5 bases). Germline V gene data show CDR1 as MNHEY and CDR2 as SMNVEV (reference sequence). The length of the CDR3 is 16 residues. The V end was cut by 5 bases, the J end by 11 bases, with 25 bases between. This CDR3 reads CASSPSAGTHLYTQHF. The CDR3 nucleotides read TGTGCCAGCAGTCCTAGCGCCGGGACTCACCTTTATACCCAGCATTTT.

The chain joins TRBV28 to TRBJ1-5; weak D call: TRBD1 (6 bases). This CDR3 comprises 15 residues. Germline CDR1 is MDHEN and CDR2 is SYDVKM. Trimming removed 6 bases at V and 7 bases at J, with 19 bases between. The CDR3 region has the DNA TGTGCCAGCAGCTTCCCGGGACAAGGCGGGCAGCCCCAGCATTTT. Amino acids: CASSFPGQGGQPQHF.

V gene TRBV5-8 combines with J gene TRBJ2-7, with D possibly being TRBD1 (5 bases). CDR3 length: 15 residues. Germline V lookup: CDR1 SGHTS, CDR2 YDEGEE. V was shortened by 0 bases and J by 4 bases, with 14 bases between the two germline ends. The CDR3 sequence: CASSLVSTVLYEQYF. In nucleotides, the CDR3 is TGTGCCAGCAGCTTGGTTTCGACAGTCTTGTACGAGCAGTACTTC.

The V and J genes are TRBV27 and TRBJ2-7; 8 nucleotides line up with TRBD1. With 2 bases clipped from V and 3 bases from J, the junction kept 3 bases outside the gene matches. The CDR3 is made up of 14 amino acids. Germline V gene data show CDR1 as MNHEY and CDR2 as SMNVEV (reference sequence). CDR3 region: CASSLGTGYYEQYF. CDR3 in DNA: TGTGCCAGCAGTTTAGGGACAGGCTACTACGAGCAGTACTTC.

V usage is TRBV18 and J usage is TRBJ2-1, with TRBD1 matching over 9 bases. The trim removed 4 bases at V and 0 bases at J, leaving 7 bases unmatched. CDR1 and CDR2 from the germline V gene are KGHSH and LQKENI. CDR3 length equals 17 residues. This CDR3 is CASSLLGTGSSYNEQFF. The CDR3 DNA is TGTGCCAGCTCACTCCTCGGGACAGGGAGCTCCTACAATGAGCAGTTCTTC.

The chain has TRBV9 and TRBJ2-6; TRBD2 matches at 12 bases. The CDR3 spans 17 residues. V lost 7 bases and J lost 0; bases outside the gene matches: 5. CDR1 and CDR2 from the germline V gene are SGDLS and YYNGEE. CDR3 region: CASSPSGGDSGANVLTF. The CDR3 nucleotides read TGTGCCAGCTCTCCTAGCGGGGGGGACTCTGGGGCCAACGTCCTGACTTTC.

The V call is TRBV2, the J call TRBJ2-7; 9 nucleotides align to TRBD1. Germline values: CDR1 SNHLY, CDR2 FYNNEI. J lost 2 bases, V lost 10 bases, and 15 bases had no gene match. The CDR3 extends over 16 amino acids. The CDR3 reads CATSRDRDPQAYEQYF. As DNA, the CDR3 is TGTGCCACGTCCCGGGACAGGGACCCTCAAGCCTACGAGCAGTACTTC.

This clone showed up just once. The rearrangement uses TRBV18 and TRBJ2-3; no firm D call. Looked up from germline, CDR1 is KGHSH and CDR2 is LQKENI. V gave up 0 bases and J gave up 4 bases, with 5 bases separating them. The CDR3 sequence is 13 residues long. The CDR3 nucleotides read TGTGCCAGCTCACCACCGGAGCCAGATACGCAGTATTTT. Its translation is CASSPPEPDTQYF. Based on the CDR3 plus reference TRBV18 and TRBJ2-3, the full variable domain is NAGVMQNPRHLVRRRGQEARLRCSPMKGHSHVYWYRQLPEEGLKFMVYLQKENIIDESGMPKERFSAEFPKEGPSILRIQQVVRGDSAAYFCASSPPEPDTQYFGPGTRLTVL.

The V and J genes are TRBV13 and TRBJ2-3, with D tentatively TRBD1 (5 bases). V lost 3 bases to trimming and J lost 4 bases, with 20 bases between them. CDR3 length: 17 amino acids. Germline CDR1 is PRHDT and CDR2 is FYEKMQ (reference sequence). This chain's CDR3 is CASSFPGRLGFPDTQYF. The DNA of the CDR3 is TGTGCCAGCAGCTTCCCAGGGCGCCTGGGGTTCCCAGATACGCAGTATTTT.

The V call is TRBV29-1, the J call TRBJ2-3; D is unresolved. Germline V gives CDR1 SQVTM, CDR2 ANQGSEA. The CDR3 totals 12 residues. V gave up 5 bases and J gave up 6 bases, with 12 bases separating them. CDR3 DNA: TGCAGCGTTCCCACACGAACGGATACGCAGTATTTT. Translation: CSVPTRTDTQYF.

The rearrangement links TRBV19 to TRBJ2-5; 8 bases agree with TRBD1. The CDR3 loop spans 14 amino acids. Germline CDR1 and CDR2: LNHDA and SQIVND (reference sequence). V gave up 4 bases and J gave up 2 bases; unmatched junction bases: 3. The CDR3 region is CASSRGDRQETQYF. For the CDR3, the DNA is TGTGCCAGTAGTAGGGGGGACAGGCAAGAGACCCAGTACTTC.

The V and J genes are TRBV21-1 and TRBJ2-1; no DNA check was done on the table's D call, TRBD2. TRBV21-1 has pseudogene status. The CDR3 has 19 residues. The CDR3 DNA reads TGTGCCAGCAGCAAAGTGAAAACTAGCGGGAGGGGAACCTACAATGAGCAGTTCTTC. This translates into CASSKVKTSGRGTYNEQFF.

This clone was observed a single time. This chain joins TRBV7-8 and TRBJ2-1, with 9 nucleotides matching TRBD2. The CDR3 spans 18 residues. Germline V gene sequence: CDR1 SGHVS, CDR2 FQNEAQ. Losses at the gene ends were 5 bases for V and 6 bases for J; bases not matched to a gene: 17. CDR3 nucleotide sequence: TGTGCCAGCAGCCTAAACAGACTAGCGGTTAGCCCCGGCAATGAGCAGTTCTTC. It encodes CASSLNRLAVSPGNEQFF.

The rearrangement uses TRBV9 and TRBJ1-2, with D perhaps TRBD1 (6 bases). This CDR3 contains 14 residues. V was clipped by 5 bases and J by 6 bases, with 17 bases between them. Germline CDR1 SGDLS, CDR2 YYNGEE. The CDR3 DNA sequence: TGTGCCAGCAGAAAGTCGGGTGGGGGCAATGGCTACACCTTC. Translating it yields CASRKSGGGNGYTF.

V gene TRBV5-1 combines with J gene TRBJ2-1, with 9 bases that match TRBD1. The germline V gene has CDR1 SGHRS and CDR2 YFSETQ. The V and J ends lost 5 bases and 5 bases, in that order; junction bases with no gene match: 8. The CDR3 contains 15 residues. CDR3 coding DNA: TGCGCCAGCAGTTGGGGACAGGGTTCCAACAATGAGCAGTTCTTC. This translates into CASSWGQGSNNEQFF.

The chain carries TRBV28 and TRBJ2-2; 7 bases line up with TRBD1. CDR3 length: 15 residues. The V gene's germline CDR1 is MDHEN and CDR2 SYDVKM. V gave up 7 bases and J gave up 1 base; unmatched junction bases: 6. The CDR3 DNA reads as TGTGCCAGCACCAATAGACAGGGGAACACCGGGGAGCTGTTTTTT. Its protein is CASTNRQGNTGELFF.

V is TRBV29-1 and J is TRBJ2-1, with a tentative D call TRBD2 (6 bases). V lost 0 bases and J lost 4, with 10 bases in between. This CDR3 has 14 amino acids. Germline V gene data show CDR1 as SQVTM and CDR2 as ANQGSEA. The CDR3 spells CSVEDSSAYNEQFF. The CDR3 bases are TGCAGCGTTGAAGATTCTAGCGCTTACAATGAGCAGTTCTTC.

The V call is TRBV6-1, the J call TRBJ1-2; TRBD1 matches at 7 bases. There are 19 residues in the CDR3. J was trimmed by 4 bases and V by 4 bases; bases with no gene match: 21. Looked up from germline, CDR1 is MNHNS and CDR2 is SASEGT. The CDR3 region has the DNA TGTGCCAGCAGTGGGCCCCAGACAGGGTGGATCGTATATGTCTATGGCTACACCTTC. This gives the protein CASSGPQTGWIVYVYGYTF.

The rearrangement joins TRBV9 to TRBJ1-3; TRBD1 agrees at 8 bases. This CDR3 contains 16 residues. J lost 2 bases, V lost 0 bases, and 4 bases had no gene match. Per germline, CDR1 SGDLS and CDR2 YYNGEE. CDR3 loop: CASSVAPGQAGNTIYF. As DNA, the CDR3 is TGTGCCAGCAGCGTAGCCCCGGGACAGGCTGGAAACACCATATATTTT.

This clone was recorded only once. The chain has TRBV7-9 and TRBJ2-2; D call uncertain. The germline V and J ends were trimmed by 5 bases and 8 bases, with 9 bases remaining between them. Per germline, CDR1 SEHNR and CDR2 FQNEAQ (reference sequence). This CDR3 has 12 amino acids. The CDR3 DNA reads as TGTGCCAGCAGCCCTACCAGGGGGGAGCTGTTTTTT. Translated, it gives CASSPTRGELFF.

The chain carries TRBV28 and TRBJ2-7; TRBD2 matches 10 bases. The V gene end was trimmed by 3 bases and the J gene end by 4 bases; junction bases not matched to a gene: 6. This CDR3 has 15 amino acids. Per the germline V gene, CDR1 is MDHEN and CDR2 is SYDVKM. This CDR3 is CASSFISSGRYEQYF. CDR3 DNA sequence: TGTGCCAGCAGTTTTATCTCTAGCGGGAGATACGAGCAGTACTTC. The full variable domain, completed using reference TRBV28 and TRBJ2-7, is DVKVTQSSRYLVKRTGEKVFLECVQDMDHENMFWYRQDPGLGLRLIYFSYDVKMKEKGDIPEGYSVSREKKERFSLILESASTNQTSMYLCASSFISSGRYEQYFGPGTRLTVT.

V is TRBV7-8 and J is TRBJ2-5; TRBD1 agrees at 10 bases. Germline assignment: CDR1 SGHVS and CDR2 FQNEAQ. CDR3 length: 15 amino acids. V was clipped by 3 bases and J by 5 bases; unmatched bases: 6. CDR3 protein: CASSLGTGEMETQYF. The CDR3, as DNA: TGTGCCAGCAGCTTGGGGACAGGGGAAATGGAGACCCAGTACTTC.

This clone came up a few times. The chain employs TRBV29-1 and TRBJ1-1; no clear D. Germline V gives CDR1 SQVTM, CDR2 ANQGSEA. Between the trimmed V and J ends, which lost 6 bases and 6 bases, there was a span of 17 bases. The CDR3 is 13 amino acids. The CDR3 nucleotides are TGCAGCGTGGGGAGCCAAGACTCGCCTGAAGCTTTCTTT. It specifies CSVGSQDSPEAFF.